The 9 T cell receptor beta chains below come from one sample, sequenced in a study of blood T cells in healthy people across ages. For the second PCR, which ran for about 7 to 11 cycles, a sample-barcoded 5' primer and a J-beta primer mix were used. MiXCR, run by TCRdb on the 5' RACE reads, gives a single entry per CDR3 protein. The data contain around 1,000,000 distinct CDR3 sequences, more than 30% of them singletons. The sequencing input was blood. Every receptor here comes from a man aged 18 to 29 in good health.

The chain uses TRBV5-6 and TRBJ2-5; possible D gene TRBD2, 5 bases. The CDR3 loop spans 14 amino acids. The germline gives CDR1 SGHDT, CDR2 YYEEEE. V was cut by 4 bases and J by 0 bases, with 10 bases left in between. The CDR3 bases are TGTGCCAGCAGCACTAAGCGGAACCAAGAGACCCAGTACTTC. It specifies CASSTKRNQETQYF.

The chain is built from TRBV6-5 and TRBJ2-5, with a tentative D call TRBD2 (5 bases). The V gene lost 8 bases and the J gene lost 3 bases, with 13 bases spanning the gap. CDR3 length: 13 residues. CDR1 is MNHEY and CDR2 is SVGAGI in the germline V gene. The CDR3 DNA reads as TGTGCCAGCTCGAGGGCCGAGGAAGAGACCCAGTACTTC. This gives the protein CASSRAEEETQYF.

The table lists this clonotype with a few counts. The V and J genes are TRBV4-2 and TRBJ2-7; D is undetermined. From germline, CDR1 is LGHNA and CDR2 YNFKEQ. Trimming cost V 0 bases and J 7 bases, with 13 bases left between them. The length of the CDR3 is 14 residues. CDR3 amino acids: CASSQETAPQEQYF. The DNA of the CDR3 is TGTGCCAGCAGCCAAGAAACTGCCCCTCAGGAGCAGTACTTC.

This chain joins TRBV2 and TRBJ1-1, with 7 bases fitting TRBD1. V shed 6 bases and J 5 bases; nucleotides not matched to a gene: 6. The CDR3 extends over 13 amino acids. Germline V gene data show CDR1 as SNHLY and CDR2 as FYNNEI. The CDR3: CASRRQGETEAFF. In nucleotides, the CDR3 is TGTGCCAGCAGGCGGCAGGGGGAAACTGAAGCTTTCTTT.

This clonotype was detected a few times. Here the CDR3 DNA reads TGTGCCAGCAGTTACGTAAGCGGGGGTGGCTACACCTTC. It codes for CASSYVSGGGYTF. This rearrangement joins TRBV6-5 to TRBJ1-2, with D maybe TRBD1 (5 bases). Between the trimmed V and J ends, which lost 2 bases and 7 bases, there was a span of 11 bases. Germline values: CDR1 MNHEY, CDR2 SVGAGI. The length of the CDR3 is 13 residues.

The chain combines TRBV6-5 with TRBJ1-2; TRBD1 is a possible D gene (5 bases). The germline V gene has CDR1 MNHEY and CDR2 SVGAGI. Trimming took off 7 bases at V and 2 bases at J, with 17 bases between the two ends. This CDR3 spans 15 amino acids. The chain's CDR3 is CASIAGTPGNYGYTF. For the CDR3, the DNA is TGTGCCAGCATTGCCGGGACCCCGGGAAACTATGGCTACACCTTC.

J is TRBJ1-2 and V is TRBV29-1; 9 bases fit TRBD1. The CDR3 is 14 residues long. Unmatched junction bases numbered 4, after V lost 5 bases and J lost 0 bases. The V gene's germline CDR1 is SQVTM and CDR2 ANQGSEA. The CDR3, as DNA: TGCAGCGTTCCCGGGACAGGGTCTAACTATGGCTACACCTTC. Protein sequence: CSVPGTGSNYGYTF. The whole variable domain, filled in from reference TRBV29-1 and TRBJ1-2, reads SAVISQKPSRDICQRGTSLTIQCQVDSQVTMMFWYRQQPGQSLTLIATANQGSEATYESGFVIDKFPISRPNLTFSTLTVSNMSPEDSSIYLCSVPGTGSNYGYTFGSGTRLTVV.

The sample holds a few counts of this clonotype. The CDR3 reads CASSQGLTDPYGYTF. The DNA of the CDR3 is TGTGCCAGCAGCCAAGGTTTAACTGACCCTTATGGCTACACCTTC. The chain employs TRBV14 and TRBJ1-2; no definite D call. The CDR3 runs to 15 residues. From germline, CDR1 is SGHDN and CDR2 FVKESK. V was clipped by 1 base and J by 5 bases, with 14 bases between them. The variable domain in full, completed from reference TRBV14 and TRBJ1-2, reads EAGVTQFPSHSVIEKGQTVTLRCDPISGHDNLYWYRRVMGKEIKFLLHFVKESKQDESGMPNNRFLAERTGGTYSTLKVQPAELEDSGVYFCASSQGLTDPYGYTFGSGTRLTVV.

This clonotype has a handful of counts. V is TRBV7-9 and J is TRBJ2-7; D uncertain. CDR3 length: 22 amino acids. Germline values: CDR1 SEHNR, CDR2 FQNEAQ (reference sequence). The V and J ends lost 4 bases and 1 base respectively, with 35 bases between them. In nucleotides, the CDR3 is TGTGCCAGCAGCTCCGGGCCTCGAGGCCGTCCTACGAGCAGTACTCCGTCCTACGAGCAGTACTTC. Translating gives CASSSGPRGRPTSSTPSYEQYF.